This T cell receptor (beta chain) was sequenced during a study of regulatory T cells in long-lasting Graves disease. Study-level findings and limits: The analysis examined peripheral blood only and excluded thyroid tissue.

Trimming at V came to 5 bases and at J to 3 bases, leaving 12 bases not matched to a gene. The CDR3 loop spans 17 amino acids. CDR1 and CDR2 (germline): SGHTA, FQGTGA. Arm-PCR of CDR3 regions with iRepertoire HTBI primers generated TCR beta libraries. TCRdb itself ran the multiplex PCR reads through MiXCR, one entry per CDR3 protein. Of hundreds of thousands of distinct CDR3 sequences listed, 16% are singletons. Time point described: newly diagnosed GD, antithyroid drugs for less than 3 months. The TCR library was made from RNA extracted from PBMCs. An endocrinology unit in Xi'an, China, supplied the patients. This clonotype was seen many times. Its target is unknown. The data were also submitted as part of a second study, on T cells in Graves' hyperthyroidism and ophthalmopathy.

Sequencing was performed on peripheral blood mononuclear cells (PBMCs), taken at new diagnosis, from a patient treated with antithyroid drugs. The chain links TRBV7-3 to TRBJ2-1, with TRBD1 matching over 8 bases. The clonotype originates from a young woman with Graves disease. The CDR3 region is CASSPGPTGGNYNEQFF. The CDR3 DNA is TGTGCCAGCAGCCCCGGGCCTACAGGGGGAAACTACAATGAGCAGTTCTTC.